Listed below are T cell receptor beta chains from one sample, sequenced in a study of shared clonotypes between healthy human individuals. Generated by immunoSEQ multiplex PCR, the TCRdb table keeps only in-frame clones and is missing some. The sample shows a few million clones, approximately 92% of them seen only once. Material: naive CD8+ T cells from PBMCs. The receptors were sampled from a man younger than 35 in good health. Some clones in this sample may be carry-over from other donors' samples. Both conserved end residues are part of each CDR3.

v_call,j_call,cdr3_length,cdr3_aa
TRBV21-1,TRBJ1-5,16,CASSRIDFNLNQPQHF
TRBV6-1,TRBJ1-1,12,CASTPGDTEAFF
TRBV7-8,TRBJ2-1,15,CASSYTGSSYNEQFF
TRBV5-1,TRBJ2-3,16,CASSKGLGPPTDTQYF
TRBV19,TRBJ1-5,21,CASSIKIGGWDRVSLNQPQHF
TRBV7-6,TRBJ1-3,15,CASSLGTASGNTIYF
TRBV9,TRBJ2-3,14,CASSVGPAPDTQYF
TRBV27,TRBJ2-7,16,CASSLWGGTSGYEQYF
TRBV9,TRBJ2-5,15,CASSPGDMTQETQYF
TRBV28,TRBJ2-7,15,CASSRRLAGVYEQYF
TRBV27,TRBJ2-7,13,CASSQMDPSEQYF
TRBV29-1,TRBJ2-3,18,CSALSVGTSGPVGDTQYF
TRBV27,TRBJ2-7,17,CASSLSPGHPRGYEQYF
TRBV21-1,TRBJ2-3,15,CAVALEREGTDTQYF
TRBV11-2,TRBJ1-5,14,CASSLAPEKQPQHF
TRBV5-6,TRBJ2-5,15,CASSLAIGGEETQYF
TRBV27,TRBJ2-3,17,CASSLTELAASTDTQYF
TRBV2,TRBJ2-7,16,CASSEAPRGSSYEQYF
TRBV12-5,TRBJ2-5,14,CASGSGQGKETQYF
TRBV6-1,TRBJ1-4,16,CASSESRGTFNEKLFF
TRBV11-2,TRBJ2-2,15,CASSLVSLAAGELFF
TRBV29-1,TRBJ2-7,11,CSVEKAYEQYF
TRBV4-1,TRBJ2-2,16,CASSQDSPLPTGELFF
TRBV2,TRBJ2-7,12,CASSDWTYEQYF
TRBV9,TRBJ1-1,13,CASSVGGRTDAFF
TRBV27,TRBJ1-5,14,CASSHRSSNQPQHF
TRBV9,TRBJ2-1,15,CASSPSGSDYNEQFF
TRBV27,TRBJ2-7,17,CASSPRGGTSGRYEQYF
TRBV10-3,TRBJ2-1,15,CATMGGREPPNEQFF
TRBV27,TRBJ1-1,14,CASSGDRGNTEAFF
TRBV14,TRBJ2-7,13,CASSYGESYEQYF
TRBV7-6,TRBJ2-1,16,CASSLSPEGGGSEQFF
TRBV27,TRBJ1-2,16,CASSLYASTADYGYTF
TRBV7-9,TRBJ1-2,13,CASGVTGDIGYTF
TRBV19,TRBJ2-2,15,CASSPRFQDTGELFF
TRBV13,TRBJ2-1,13,CASSSIQGDEQFF
TRBV14,TRBJ1-2,11,CASSTGHGYTF
TRBV11-1,TRBJ2-3,15,CASSSPGPSTDTQYF
TRBV9,TRBJ2-5,15,CASSSPGSGGETQYF
TRBV11-2,TRBJ1-1,13,CASSLEGGTEAFF
TRBV19,TRBJ1-1,15,CASSIVAGSGTEAFF
TRBV27,TRBJ2-7,15,CASIYRLPGIYEQYF
TRBV6-5,TRBJ1-1,14,CASTSLGLDTEAFF
TRBV28,TRBJ1-1,13,CASAPSRVPSAFF
TRBV7-9,TRBJ1-5,15,CASSGEGRDNQPQHF
TRBV29-1,TRBJ1-1,12,CSVPRGSTEAFF
TRBV6-6,TRBJ2-5,14,CASSYSGQGETQYF
TRBV10-2,TRBJ2-1,16,CASSEVAVIFLNEQFF
TRBV11-2,TRBJ2-3,16,CASSLVRRESGDTQYF
TRBV9,TRBJ2-3,16,CASSPGGAFRTDTQYF
TRBV5-1,TRBJ2-7,13,CASSSTGGGGQYF
TRBV2,TRBJ1-2,15,CASSEYGPTNYGYTF